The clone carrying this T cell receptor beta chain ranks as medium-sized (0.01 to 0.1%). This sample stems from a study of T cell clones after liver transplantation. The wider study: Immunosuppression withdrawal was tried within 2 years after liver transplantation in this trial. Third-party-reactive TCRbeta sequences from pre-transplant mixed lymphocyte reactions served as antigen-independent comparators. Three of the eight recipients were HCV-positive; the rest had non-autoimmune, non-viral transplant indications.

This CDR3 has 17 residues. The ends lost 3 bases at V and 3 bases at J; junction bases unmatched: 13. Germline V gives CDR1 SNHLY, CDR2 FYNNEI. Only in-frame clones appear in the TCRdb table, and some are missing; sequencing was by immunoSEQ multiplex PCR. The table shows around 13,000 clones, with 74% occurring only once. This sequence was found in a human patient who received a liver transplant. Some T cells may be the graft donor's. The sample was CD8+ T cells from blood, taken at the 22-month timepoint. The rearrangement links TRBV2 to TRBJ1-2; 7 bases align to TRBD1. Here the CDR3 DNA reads TGTGCCAGCAGTGAGGAGGGGGCACTAGGGGCACACTATGGCTACACCTTC. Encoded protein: CASSEEGALGAHYGYTF.